This TCR beta chain was found in a study of T cell changes during pregnancy in multiple sclerosis. Some clones are missing from TCRdb's copy, which holds only in-frame ones; the method was immunoSEQ multiplex PCR. The repertoire holds 65,000 to 75,000 clones, with around 90% as singletons. Here the sequenced sample was peripheral blood, taken after pregnancy. The source of this sequence is a female donor in good health, enrolled as a control in a pregnancy study.

Here the CDR3 reads CASSPSGQLSSYNEQFF. DNA of the CDR3: TGTGCCAGCAGTCCCTCGGGACAGCTAAGCTCCTACAATGAGCAGTTCTTC. The rearrangement links TRBV28 to TRBJ2-1; 7 nucleotides align to TRBD1. V gave up 5 bases and J gave up 0 bases; unmatched junction bases: 10. This CDR3 is built from 17 residues. Germline V lookup: CDR1 MDHEN, CDR2 SYDVKM.